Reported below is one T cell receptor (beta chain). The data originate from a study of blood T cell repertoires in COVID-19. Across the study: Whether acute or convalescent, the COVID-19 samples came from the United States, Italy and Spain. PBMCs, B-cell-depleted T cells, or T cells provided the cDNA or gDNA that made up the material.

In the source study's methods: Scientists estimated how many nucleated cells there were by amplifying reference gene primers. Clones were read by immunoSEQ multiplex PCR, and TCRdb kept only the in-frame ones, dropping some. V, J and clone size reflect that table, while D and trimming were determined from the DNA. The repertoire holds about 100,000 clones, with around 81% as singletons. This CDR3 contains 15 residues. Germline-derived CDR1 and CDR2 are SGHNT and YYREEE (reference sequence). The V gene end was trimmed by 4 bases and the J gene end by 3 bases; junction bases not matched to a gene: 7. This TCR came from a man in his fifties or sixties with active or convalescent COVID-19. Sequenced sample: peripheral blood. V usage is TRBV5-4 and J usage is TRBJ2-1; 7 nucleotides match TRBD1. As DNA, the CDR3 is TGTGCCAGCAGCCTACAGGGGAGTTTCTACAATGAGCAGTTCTTC. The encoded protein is CASSLQGSFYNEQFF.